The 21 T cell receptor beta chains presented below share a single source sample, sequenced in a study of liver allograft versus peripheral blood T cells. The overall study: Repertoires from peripheral blood of liver transplant recipients were compared with those inside their transplanted livers.

TCRdb fed the reads into MiXCR, producing one record per CDR3 protein. The sample has over a thousand distinct CDR3 sequences, 10% to 15% seen once. Receptors originate from a human patient who had a liver transplant. Some T cells may possibly be graft donor cells.

By share, this clonotype counts as medium-sized. The rearrangement uses TRBV11-3 and TRBJ1-4; no clear D gene. Deletions cut 5 bases from V and 4 bases from J, with 14 bases between. The CDR3 extends over 15 amino acids. CDR1 is SGHNT and CDR2 is YENEEA in the germline V gene. The CDR3 DNA reads TGTGCCAGCAGCCCGAACGCCGCGATTAATGAAAAACTGTTTTTT. It encodes CASSPNAAINEKLFF.

In its sample, this clonotype is medium-sized. The gene calls are TRBV20-1 and TRBJ1-1; TRBD1 is a possible D gene (5 bases). Germline V gene lookup returns CDR1 DFQATT and CDR2 SNEGSKA (reference sequence). The CDR3 totals 12 residues. V was shortened by 1 base and J by 11 bases, with 14 bases between the two germline ends. CDR3 nucleotides: TGCAGTGCTAGAGGGGACCCACTGAGGGCTTTCTTT. Translated, it gives CSARGDPLRAFF.

This clonotype is classed as large. This chain links TRBV6-5 with TRBJ1-1; 11 nucleotides match TRBD1. The V gene's germline CDR1 is MNHEY and CDR2 SVGAGI. V gave up 6 bases and J gave up 2 bases; unmatched junction bases: 8. The CDR3 is 16 amino acids. Written as DNA, the CDR3 is TGTGCCAGCAGCCCCGGGACAGGGGGAAGAAACACTGAAGCTTTCTTT. This sequence encodes CASSPGTGGRNTEAFF.

This chain uses TRBV20-1 with TRBJ2-1, with 8 bases matching TRBD1. Germline values: CDR1 DFQATT, CDR2 SNEGSKA (reference sequence). V dropped 6 bases and J dropped 8; count of bases not matched to a gene: 12. This CDR3 contains 14 residues. The CDR3 is CSARGPPVGDEQFF. In DNA form, the CDR3 reads TGCAGTGCCAGGGGGCCCCCGGTAGGGGATGAGCAGTTCTTC.

Judged by abundance, this clonotype is large. V usage is TRBV6-6 and J usage is TRBJ1-5; D call uncertain. Trimming took off 7 bases at V and 3 bases at J, with 10 bases between the two ends. Germline V CDR1 and CDR2: MNHNY, SVGAGI (reference sequence). This CDR3 has 13 amino acids. In DNA, the CDR3 is TGTGCCAGCACCCACGGAGCCAATCAGCCCCAGCATTTT. Translating it yields CASTHGANQPQHF.

In this sample, this clonotype is large. The rearrangement joins TRBV18 to TRBJ1-5, with 7 bases aligning to TRBD1. The CDR3 contains 13 residues. The V and J ends lost 4 bases and 5 bases, in that order; junction bases with no gene match: 2. CDR1 is KGHSH and CDR2 is LQKENI in the germline V gene. In nucleotides, the CDR3 is TGTGCCAGCTCACGGGACAGTGATCAGCCCCAGCATTTT. Its translation: CASSRDSDQPQHF.

This clonotype is medium-sized (0.01 to 0.1%). The V and J genes are TRBV6-2 or TRBV6-3 and TRBJ1-5; a possible D gene is TRBD1 (6 bases). V lost 6 bases, J lost 6 bases, and 21 bases lay in between. The CDR3 totals 16 residues. Germline V gene lookup returns CDR1 MNHEY and CDR2 SVGEGT. The CDR3 spells CASSRRQAVLAQPQHF. DNA for the CDR3: TGTGCCAGCAGCCGCCGACAGGCGGTTCTCGCTCAGCCCCAGCATTTT.

By sample share, this clonotype is medium-sized. The J gene is TRBJ2-2, the V gene TRBV18; 12 bases fit TRBD2. The CDR3 is 15 residues long. In germline, CDR1 is KGHSH, CDR2 LQKENI. The V segment lost 5 bases and the J segment 4 bases; nucleotides outside the gene matches: 2. CDR3 in DNA: TGTGCCAGCTCATTGGGACTAGCGGGCACCGGGGAGCTGTTTTTT. Encoded protein: CASSLGLAGTGELFF.

Judged by abundance, this clonotype is medium-sized (0.01 to 0.1%). In DNA, the CDR3 is TGTGCCAGCAGCTTCCAGCGCAGGGTTGGAAACACCATATATTTT. Amino acid sequence: CASSFQRRVGNTIYF. This chain links TRBV11-2 with TRBJ1-3, with D possibly TRBD1 on 5 matching bases. The CDR3 is 15 amino acids. Germline CDR1 is SGHAT and CDR2 is FQNNGV. The ends were cut back, 3 bases at V and 3 bases at J, with 12 bases in the middle.

This clonotype ranks as large. This rearrangement joins TRBV6-2 or TRBV6-3 to TRBJ1-1; TRBD1 matches at 7 bases. The CDR3 sequence is 12 residues long. With V trimmed by 6 bases and J by 5 bases, 3 bases remained unmatched. Germline loops: CDR1 MNHEY, CDR2 SVGEGT. The CDR3 protein is CASSRQGTEAFF. CDR3 DNA sequence: TGTGCCAGCAGCCGACAGGGAACTGAAGCTTTCTTT.

By share, this clonotype ranks as medium-sized. This sequence joins TRBV28 and TRBJ1-5, with D uncertain. The CDR3 spans 12 residues. Trimming cost V 7 bases and J 6 bases, with 10 bases left between them. CDR1 and CDR2 (germline): MDHEN, SYDVKM. DNA for the CDR3: TGTGCCAGCACCTTCAGGCTTCAGCCCCAGCATTTT. Translated: CASTFRLQPQHF.

This clonotype is medium-sized (0.01 to 0.1%). The chain couples TRBV20-1 to TRBJ1-1, with unresolved D. Looked up from germline, CDR1 is DFQATT and CDR2 is SNEGSKA (reference sequence). CDR3 length: 8 amino acids. V dropped 7 bases and J dropped 10 bases, with 7 bases sitting between them. The DNA for the CDR3 is TGCAGTGTTGGAGGAGCTTTCTTT. Amino acids: CSVGGAFF.

This clonotype rates as medium-sized (0.01 to 0.1%). The chain recombines TRBV19 with TRBJ1-5; the D is unclear. V was shortened by 7 bases and J by 3 bases, with 10 bases between the two germline ends. The germline V gene has CDR1 LNHDA and CDR2 SQIVND (reference sequence). This CDR3 region has 13 residues. As DNA, the CDR3 is TGTGCCAGTAAGGTCGGGGACAATCAGCCCCAGCATTTT. It yields the protein CASKVGDNQPQHF.

By share of the sample, this clonotype is medium-sized. The rearrangement joins TRBV6-6 to TRBJ1-1; D is possibly TRBD1 (5 bases). CDR1 MNHNY and CDR2 SVGAGI come from the germline V gene (reference sequence). The ends were cut back, 7 bases at V and 3 bases at J, with 9 bases in the middle. This CDR3 is 12 amino acids long. CDR3: CASNEGYTEAFF. CDR3 DNA: TGTGCCAGCAATGAGGGGTACACTGAAGCTTTCTTT.

This clonotype is deemed medium-sized. The chain employs TRBV6-6 and TRBJ1-5; D is undetermined. CDR1 and CDR2 from the germline V gene are MNHNY and SVGAGI (reference sequence). The CDR3 consists of 14 residues. The V end lost 2 bases, the J end lost 4 bases, and 9 bases lay between the germline ends. The chain's CDR3 is CASSYVDTNQPQHF. Written as DNA, the CDR3 is TGTGCCAGCAGTTACGTCGACACTAATCAGCCCCAGCATTTT.

Within the sample, this clonotype is large (0.1 to 1%). This chain links TRBV6-1 with TRBJ1-1; 9 bases align to TRBD1. In germline, CDR1 is MNHNS, CDR2 SASEGT. The CDR3 is 14 residues long. Losses at the gene ends were 7 bases for V and 4 bases for J; bases not matched to a gene: 7. For the CDR3, the DNA is TGTGCCAGCACCCGACAGGGGGTAGGCACTGAAGCTTTCTTT. Amino acid sequence: CASTRQGVGTEAFF.

This clonotype is deemed large. The chain combines TRBV24-1 with TRBJ1-2; D unclear. CDR3 length: 11 residues. CDR1 is KGHDR, CDR2 SFDVKD, per germline. Trimming removed 4 bases at V and 4 bases at J, with 3 bases between. The CDR3 coding sequence is TGTGCCACCAGTGACTCCTATGGCTACACCTTC. Its translation is CATSDSYGYTF.

This clonotype qualifies as medium-sized. CDR3 loop: CASRTGPNYGYTF. CDR3 sequence (DNA): TGTGCCAGCAGGACCGGCCCAAACTATGGCTACACCTTC. This sequence joins TRBV7-2 and TRBJ1-2, with D uncertain. V was cut by 6 bases and J by 2 bases, with 10 bases left in between. The germline gives CDR1 SGHTA, CDR2 FQGNSA. The CDR3 extends over 13 amino acids.

This clonotype counts as large (0.1 to 1%). The V call is TRBV6-5, the J call TRBJ1-2; perhaps TRBD1 as D (6 bases). CDR3 length: 12 amino acids. Germline V gene lookup returns CDR1 MNHEY and CDR2 SVGAGI. V was pared by 2 bases and J by 6 bases, with 7 bases between. The CDR3 spells CASSYEGDGYTF. DNA for the CDR3: TGTGCCAGCAGTTACGAGGGGGATGGCTACACCTTC.

The sample holds a few counts of this clonotype. V usage is TRBV30 and J usage is TRBJ1-2, with TRBD1 matching 9 bases. With 5 bases clipped from V and 6 bases from J, the junction kept 16 bases outside the gene matches. Germline V gives CDR1 GTSNPN, CDR2 SVGIG (reference sequence). The CDR3 is made up of 16 amino acids. The CDR3 here is CAWDPPGTGRGDGYTF. The CDR3 DNA sequence: TGTGCCTGGGACCCCCCTGGGACAGGGCGAGGGGATGGCTACACCTTC.

This clonotype counts as large. J is TRBJ1-1 and V is TRBV5-4, with a tentative D call TRBD1 (5 bases). This CDR3 spans 13 amino acids. Between the trimmed V and J ends, which lost 4 bases and 8 bases, there was a span of 15 bases. CDR1 SGHNT and CDR2 YYREEE come from the germline V gene (reference sequence). For the CDR3, the DNA is TGTGCCAGCAGCCTGGGAAACAGGCTGGAAGCTTTCTTT. Translation: CASSLGNRLEAFF.